This T cell receptor (beta chain) appears in the sequencing data of a study of tumor and adjacent non-tumor tissue in lung cancer. Overall study: Patients were aged roughly 30 to 76, fewer than twelve men and roughly 5 women, stage I to III.

A note on this clonotype: Antigen unknown. Sequence at one end of the junction differs from germline and may be a read error.

RNA was extracted from bulk tissue without any cell sorting. Study-wide findings and caveats: Tumor tissue had significantly higher TCR diversity than normal lung.

The library came from three nested PCR rounds adapted from ARM-PCR protocols. A single record per CDR3 protein comes from TCRdb applying MiXCR to the multiplex PCR reads. The table records over 130,000 distinct CDR3 sequences, around 66% of them present only once. Sequencing was done on a sample of lung tumor tissue. This clonotype was sampled from a man in his 60s with small cell lung cancer.

Here the CDR3 reads CVSSDSLNGKGNTGELFF. The CDR3 region has the DNA TGTGTCAGCAGTGACTCGCTTAACGGGAAGGGGAACACCGGGGAGCTGTTTTTT. The genes are TRBV6-4 and TRBJ2-2; the D gene is possibly TRBD2 (5 bases). Germline CDR1 reads MRHNA; CDR2 reads SNTAGT. This CDR3 is built from 18 residues.